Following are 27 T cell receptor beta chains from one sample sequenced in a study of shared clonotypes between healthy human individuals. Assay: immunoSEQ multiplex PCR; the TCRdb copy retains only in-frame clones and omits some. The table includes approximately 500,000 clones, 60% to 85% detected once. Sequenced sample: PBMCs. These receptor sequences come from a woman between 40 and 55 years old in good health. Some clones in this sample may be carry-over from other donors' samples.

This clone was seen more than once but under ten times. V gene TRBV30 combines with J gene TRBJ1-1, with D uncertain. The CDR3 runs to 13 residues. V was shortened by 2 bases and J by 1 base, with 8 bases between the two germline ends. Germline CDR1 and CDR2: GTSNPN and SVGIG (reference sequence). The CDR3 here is CAWSQYQNTEAFF. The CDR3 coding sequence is TGTGCCTGGAGTCAGTACCAGAACACTGAAGCTTTCTTT.

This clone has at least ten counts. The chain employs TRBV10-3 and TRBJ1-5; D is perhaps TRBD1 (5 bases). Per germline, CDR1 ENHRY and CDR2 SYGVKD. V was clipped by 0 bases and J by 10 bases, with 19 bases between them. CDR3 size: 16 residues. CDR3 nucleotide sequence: TGTGCCATCAGTGAGTCAGGGCACCAGGGTGACGGTCCCCAGCATTTT. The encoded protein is CAISESGHQGDGPQHF.

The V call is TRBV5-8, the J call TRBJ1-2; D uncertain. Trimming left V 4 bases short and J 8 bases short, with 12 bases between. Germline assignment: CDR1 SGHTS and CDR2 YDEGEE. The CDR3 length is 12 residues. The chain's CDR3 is CASSPRGWGYTF. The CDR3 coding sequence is TGTGCCAGCAGCCCCCGGGGTTGGGGCTACACCTTC.

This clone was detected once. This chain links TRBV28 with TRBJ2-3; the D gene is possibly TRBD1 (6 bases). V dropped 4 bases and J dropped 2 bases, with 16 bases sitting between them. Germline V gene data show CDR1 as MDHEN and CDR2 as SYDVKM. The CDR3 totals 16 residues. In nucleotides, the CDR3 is TGTGCCAGCAGTTCAAGGGGGACGGCCTCCACAGATACGCAGTATTTT. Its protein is CASSSRGTASTDTQYF.

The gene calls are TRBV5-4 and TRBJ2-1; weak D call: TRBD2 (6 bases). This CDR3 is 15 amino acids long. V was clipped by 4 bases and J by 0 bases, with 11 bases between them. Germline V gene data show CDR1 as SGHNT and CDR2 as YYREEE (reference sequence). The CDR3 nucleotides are TGTGCCAGCAGCCGGGACTTTAGCTCCTACAATGAGCAGTTCTTC. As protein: CASSRDFSSYNEQFF.

The CDR3 DNA reads as TGTGCCAGCACCCCCGCCGGGGATAGCCAGGCGTACGAGCAGTACTTC. It codes for CASTPAGDSQAYEQYF. The genes are TRBV9 and TRBJ2-7; TRBD2 might be the D (5 bases). CDR3 length equals 16 residues. Germline-derived CDR1 and CDR2 are SGDLS and YYNGEE. V was pared by 6 bases and J by 4 bases, with 23 bases between. The entire variable domain, with the rest obtained from reference TRBV9 and TRBJ2-7, is as follows: DSGVTQTPKHLITATGQRVTLRCSPRSGDLSVYWYQQSLDQGLQFLIQYYNGEERAKGNILERFSAQQFPDLHSELNLSSLELGDSALYFCASTPAGDSQAYEQYFGPGTRLTVT.

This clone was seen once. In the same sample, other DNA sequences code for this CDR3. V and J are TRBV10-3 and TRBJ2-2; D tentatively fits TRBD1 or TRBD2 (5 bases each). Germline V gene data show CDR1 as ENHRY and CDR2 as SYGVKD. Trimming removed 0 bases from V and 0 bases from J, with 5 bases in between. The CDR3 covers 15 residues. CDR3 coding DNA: TGTGCCATCAGTGAGTCGGGGGCGAACACCGGGGAGCTGTTTTTT. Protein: CAISESGANTGELFF.

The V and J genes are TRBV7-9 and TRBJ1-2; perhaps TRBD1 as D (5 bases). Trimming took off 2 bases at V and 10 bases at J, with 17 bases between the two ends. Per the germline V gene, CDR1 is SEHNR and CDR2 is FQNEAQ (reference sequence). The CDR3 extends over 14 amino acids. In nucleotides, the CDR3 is TGTGCCAGCAGCTTAAATGGTCGGGGACCCCCCTACACCTTC. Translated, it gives CASSLNGRGPPYTF.

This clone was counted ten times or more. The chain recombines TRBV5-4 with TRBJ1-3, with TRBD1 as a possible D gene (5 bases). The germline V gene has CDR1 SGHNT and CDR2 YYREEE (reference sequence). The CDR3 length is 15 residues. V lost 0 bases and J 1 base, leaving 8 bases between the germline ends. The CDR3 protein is CASSLDSGSGNTIYF. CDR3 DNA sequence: TGTGCCAGCAGCTTGGATTCAGGGTCTGGAAACACCATATATTTT.

CDR3 region: CASSLPVGQANHEQYF. CDR3 nucleotides: TGTGCCAGCAGCTTGCCCGTTGGACAGGCTAACCACGAGCAGTACTTC. This chain uses TRBV5-4 with TRBJ2-7; 7 positions match TRBD1. The germline V gene encodes CDR1 SGHNT and CDR2 YYREEE (reference sequence). V trimming: 1 base; J trimming: 5 bases; junction bases outside the gene matches: 12. The CDR3 length is 16 residues.

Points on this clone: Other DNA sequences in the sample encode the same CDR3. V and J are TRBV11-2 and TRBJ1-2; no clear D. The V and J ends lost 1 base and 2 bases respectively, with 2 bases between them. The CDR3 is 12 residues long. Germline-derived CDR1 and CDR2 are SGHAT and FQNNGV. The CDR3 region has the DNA TGTGCCAGCAGCTTAGGCAACTATGGCTACACCTTC. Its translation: CASSLGNYGYTF.

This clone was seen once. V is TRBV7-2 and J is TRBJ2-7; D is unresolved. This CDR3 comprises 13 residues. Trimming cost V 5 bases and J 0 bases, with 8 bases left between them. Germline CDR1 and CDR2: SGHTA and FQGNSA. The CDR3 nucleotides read TGTGCCAGCAGCAATCCGAGCTCCTACGAGCAGTACTTC. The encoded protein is CASSNPSSYEQYF.

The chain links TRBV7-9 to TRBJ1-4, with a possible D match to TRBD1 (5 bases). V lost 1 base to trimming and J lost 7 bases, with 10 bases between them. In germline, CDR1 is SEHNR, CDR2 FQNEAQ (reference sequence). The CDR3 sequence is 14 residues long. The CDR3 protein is CASSLVGAGEKLFF. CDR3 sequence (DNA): TGTGCCAGCAGCTTAGTAGGGGCGGGTGAAAAACTGTTTTTT.

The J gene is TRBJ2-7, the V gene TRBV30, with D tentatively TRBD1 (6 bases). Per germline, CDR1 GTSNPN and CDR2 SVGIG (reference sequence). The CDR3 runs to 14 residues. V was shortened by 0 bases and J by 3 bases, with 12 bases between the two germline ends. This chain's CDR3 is CAWSVQGPNYEQYF. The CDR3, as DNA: TGTGCCTGGAGTGTACAGGGACCCAACTACGAGCAGTACTTC.

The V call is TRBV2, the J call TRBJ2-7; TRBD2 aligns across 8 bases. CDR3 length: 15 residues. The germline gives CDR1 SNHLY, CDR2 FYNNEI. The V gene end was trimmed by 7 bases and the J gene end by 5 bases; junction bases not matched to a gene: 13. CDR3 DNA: TGTGCCAGCATCTCGGGGGGGCAGGGTTTCGACGAGCAGTACTTC. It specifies CASISGGQGFDEQYF.

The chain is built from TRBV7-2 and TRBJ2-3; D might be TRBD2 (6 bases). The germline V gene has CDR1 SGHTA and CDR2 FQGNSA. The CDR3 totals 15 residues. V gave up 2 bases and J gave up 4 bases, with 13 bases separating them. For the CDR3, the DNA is TGTGCCAGCAGCTTACAGTCTCGGGAGTCAGATACGCAGTATTTT. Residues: CASSLQSRESDTQYF.

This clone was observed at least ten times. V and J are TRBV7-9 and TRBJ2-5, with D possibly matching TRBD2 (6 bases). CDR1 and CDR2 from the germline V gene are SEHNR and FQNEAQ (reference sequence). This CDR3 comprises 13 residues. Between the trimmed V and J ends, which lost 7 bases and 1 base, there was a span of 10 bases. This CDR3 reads CASTLGGQETQYF. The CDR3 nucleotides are TGTGCCAGCACCCTGGGGGGCCAAGAGACCCAGTACTTC.

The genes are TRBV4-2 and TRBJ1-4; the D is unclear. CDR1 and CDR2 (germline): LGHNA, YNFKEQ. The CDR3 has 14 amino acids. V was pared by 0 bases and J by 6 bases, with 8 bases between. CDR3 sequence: CASSQERRDEKLFF. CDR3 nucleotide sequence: TGTGCCAGCAGCCAAGAGAGGAGGGATGAAAAACTGTTTTTT.

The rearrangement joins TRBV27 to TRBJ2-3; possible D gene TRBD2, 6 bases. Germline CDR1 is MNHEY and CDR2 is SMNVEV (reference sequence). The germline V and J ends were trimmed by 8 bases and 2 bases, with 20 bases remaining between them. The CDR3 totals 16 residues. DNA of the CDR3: TGTGCCAGCCTACCCCCGAGTGGGAGGTCCACAGATACGCAGTATTTT. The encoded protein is CASLPPSGRSTDTQYF.

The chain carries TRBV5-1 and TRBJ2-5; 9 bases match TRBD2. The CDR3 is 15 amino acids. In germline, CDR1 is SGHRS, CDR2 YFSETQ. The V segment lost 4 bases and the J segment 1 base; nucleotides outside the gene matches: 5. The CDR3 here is CASSIPTSGQETQYF. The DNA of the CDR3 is TGCGCCAGCAGCATACCGACTAGCGGCCAAGAGACCCAGTACTTC. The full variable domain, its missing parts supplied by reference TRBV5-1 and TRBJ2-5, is KAGVTQTPRYLIKTRGQQVTLSCSPISGHRSVSWYQQTPGQGLQFLFEYFSETQRNKGNFPGRFSGRQFSNSRSEMNVSTLELGDSALYLCASSIPTSGQETQYFGPGTRLLVL.

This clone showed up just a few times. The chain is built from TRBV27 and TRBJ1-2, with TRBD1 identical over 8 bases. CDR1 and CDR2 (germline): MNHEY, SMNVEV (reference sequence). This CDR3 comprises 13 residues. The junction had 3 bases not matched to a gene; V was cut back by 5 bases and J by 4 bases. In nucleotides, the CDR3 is TGTGCCAGCAGTGCCAGGGGGCCCTATGGCTACACCTTC. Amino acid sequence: CASSARGPYGYTF.

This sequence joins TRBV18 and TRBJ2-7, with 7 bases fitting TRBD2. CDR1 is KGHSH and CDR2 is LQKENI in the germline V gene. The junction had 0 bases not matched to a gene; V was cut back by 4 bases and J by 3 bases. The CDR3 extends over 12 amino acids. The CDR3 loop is CASSLAGYEQYF. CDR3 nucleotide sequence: TGTGCCAGCTCACTAGCGGGCTACGAGCAGTACTTC.

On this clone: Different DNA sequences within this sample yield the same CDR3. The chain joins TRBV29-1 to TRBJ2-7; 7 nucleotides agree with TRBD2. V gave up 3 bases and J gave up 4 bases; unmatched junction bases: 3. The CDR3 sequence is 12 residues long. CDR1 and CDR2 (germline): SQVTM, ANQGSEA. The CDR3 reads CSVEEGGYEQYF. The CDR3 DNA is TGCAGCGTTGAGGAGGGAGGGTACGAGCAGTACTTC.

The CDR3 loop is CAWSVDRDEQYF. CDR3 sequence (DNA): TGTGCCTGGAGTGTCGACAGGGACGAGCAGTACTTC. This sequence joins TRBV30 and TRBJ2-7; 7 bases fit TRBD1. The CDR3 runs to 12 residues. Germline CDR1 is GTSNPN and CDR2 is SVGIG (reference sequence). J was trimmed by 5 bases and V by 0 bases; bases with no gene match: 1.

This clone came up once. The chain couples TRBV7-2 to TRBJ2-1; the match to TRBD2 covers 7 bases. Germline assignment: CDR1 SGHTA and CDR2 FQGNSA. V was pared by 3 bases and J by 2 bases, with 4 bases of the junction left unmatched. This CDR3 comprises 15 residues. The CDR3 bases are TGTGCCAGCAGCTTTCTGGCGGGAGCCTACAATGAGCAGTTCTTC. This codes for CASSFLAGAYNEQFF.

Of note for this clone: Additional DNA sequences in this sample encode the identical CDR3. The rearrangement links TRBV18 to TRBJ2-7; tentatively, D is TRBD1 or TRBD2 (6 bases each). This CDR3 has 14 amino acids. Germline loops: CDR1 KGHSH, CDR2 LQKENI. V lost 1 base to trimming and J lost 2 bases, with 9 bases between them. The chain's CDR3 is CASSPQGGPYEQYF. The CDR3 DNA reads TGTGCCAGCTCACCACAGGGGGGACCCTACGAGCAGTACTTC.

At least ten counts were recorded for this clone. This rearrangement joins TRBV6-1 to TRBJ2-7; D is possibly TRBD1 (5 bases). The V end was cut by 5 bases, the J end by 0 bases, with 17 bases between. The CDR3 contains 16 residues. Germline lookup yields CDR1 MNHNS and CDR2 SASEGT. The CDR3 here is CASSQGAGYSSYEQYF. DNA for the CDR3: TGTGCCAGCAGTCAAGGGGCAGGCTATAGCTCCTACGAGCAGTACTTC.